The T cell receptor beta chain described here comes from a study of identical twins. Study outcomes and limitations: Invariant populations such as MAIT and iNKT cells could partly muddle zero-insertion analyses. Twins shared beta out-of-frame sequences in excess, but this excess was weaker. High-abundance cord blood beta clonotypes had fewer insertions; memory repertoires showed none.

The cDNA had a unique molecular identifier and a template-switch universal primer site. TCRdb re-analysed the 5' RACE reads in MiXCR, keeping a single row per CDR3 protein. The sample carries 420,000 or so distinct CDR3 sequences, approximately 18% recorded once. This clonotype has at least ten counts. Antigen specificity is unknown. The sequencing sample was made of naive T cells sorted from blood. The sequence was collected from a man in his forties or fifties in good health.

The CDR3 loop reads CASSFAFRPRGEQFF. The CDR3 DNA sequence: TGTGCCAGCAGTTTTGCGTTTCGCCCCCGGGGGGAGCAGTTCTTC. This sequence joins TRBV12-3 or TRBV12-4 and TRBJ2-1; D possibly corresponds to TRBD2 (6 bases). This CDR3 is built from 15 residues. The V end was cut by 3 bases, the J end by 10 bases, with 19 bases between.